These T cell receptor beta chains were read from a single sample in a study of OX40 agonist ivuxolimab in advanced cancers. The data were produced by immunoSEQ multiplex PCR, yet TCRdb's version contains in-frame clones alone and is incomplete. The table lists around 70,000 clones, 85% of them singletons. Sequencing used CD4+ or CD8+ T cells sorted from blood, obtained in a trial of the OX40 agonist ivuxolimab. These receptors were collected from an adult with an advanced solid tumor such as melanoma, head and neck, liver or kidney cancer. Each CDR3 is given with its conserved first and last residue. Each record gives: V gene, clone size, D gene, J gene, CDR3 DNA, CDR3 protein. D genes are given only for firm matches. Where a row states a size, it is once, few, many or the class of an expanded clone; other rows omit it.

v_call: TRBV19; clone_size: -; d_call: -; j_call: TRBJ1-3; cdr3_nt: TGTGCCGGATCTCGGGACACCATATATTTT; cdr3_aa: CAGSRDTIYF
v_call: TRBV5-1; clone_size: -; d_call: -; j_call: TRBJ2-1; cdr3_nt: TGCGCCAGCAGCTTGGGGACCTCGGGGGGCTCCAGCCTATACAATGAGCAGTTCTTC; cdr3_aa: CASSLGTSGGSSLYNEQFF
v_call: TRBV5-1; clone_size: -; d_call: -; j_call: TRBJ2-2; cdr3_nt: TGCGCCAGCAGCTTAACCGGGACCTACACCGGGGAGCTGTTTTTT; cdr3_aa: CASSLTGTYTGELFF
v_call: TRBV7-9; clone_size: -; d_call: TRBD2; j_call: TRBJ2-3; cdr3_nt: TGTGCCAGCAGCCGAGTACTAGCGGGAGGGAGCACAGATACGCAGTATTTT; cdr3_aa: CASSRVLAGGSTDTQYF
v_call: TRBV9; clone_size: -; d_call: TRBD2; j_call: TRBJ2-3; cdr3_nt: TGTGCCAGCAGCGCACTGGGGACTAGAGCAGATACGCAGTATTTT; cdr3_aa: CASSALGTRADTQYF
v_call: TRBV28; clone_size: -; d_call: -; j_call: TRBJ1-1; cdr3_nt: TGTGCCGTAGGGACATCGAACACTGAAGCTTTCTTT; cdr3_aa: CAVGTSNTEAFF
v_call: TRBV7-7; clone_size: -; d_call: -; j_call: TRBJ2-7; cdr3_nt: TGTGCCAGCAGCATAGGACAGCGAAGGGAGCAGTACTTC; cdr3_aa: CASSIGQRREQYF
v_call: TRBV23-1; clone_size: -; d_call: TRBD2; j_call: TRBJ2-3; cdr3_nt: TGCGCCAGCAGTCCCCCCCTAGCGGGAGGGCCCGTAGATACGCAGTATTTT; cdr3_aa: CASSPPLAGGPVDTQYF
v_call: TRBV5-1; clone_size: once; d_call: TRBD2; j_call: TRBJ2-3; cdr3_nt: TGCGCCAGCAGGTTCACTAGCGGGACCCCTAGGACAGATACGCAGTATTTT; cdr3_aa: CASRFTSGTPRTDTQYF
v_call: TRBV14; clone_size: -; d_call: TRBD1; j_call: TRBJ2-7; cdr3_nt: TGTGCCAGCAGCTCCGGGACAGCGTGGGAGCAGTACTTC; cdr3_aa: CASSSGTAWEQYF
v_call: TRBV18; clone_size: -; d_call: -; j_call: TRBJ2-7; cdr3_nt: TGTGCCAGCTCACCACGGGACGGTGACGAGCAGTACTTC; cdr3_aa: CASSPRDGDEQYF
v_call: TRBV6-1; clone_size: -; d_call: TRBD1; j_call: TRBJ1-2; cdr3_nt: TGTGCCAGCAGTGAAGTTGGGGACAGGGGCGAATATGGCTACACCTTC; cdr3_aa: CASSEVGDRGEYGYTF
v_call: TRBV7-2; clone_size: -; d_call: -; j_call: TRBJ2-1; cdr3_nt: TGTGCCAGCAGAGCAACTGGGAGCTCCTACAATGAGCAGTTCTTC; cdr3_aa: CASRATGSSYNEQFF
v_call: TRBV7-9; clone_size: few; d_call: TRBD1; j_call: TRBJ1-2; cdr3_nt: TGTGCCAGCAGCCGGGGACAGCTCTATGGCTACACCTTC; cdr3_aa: CASSRGQLYGYTF
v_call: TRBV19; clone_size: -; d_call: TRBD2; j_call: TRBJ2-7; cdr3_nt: TGTGCCAGTAGTATAGACGGGACTAGCGGCCCCTACGAGCAGTACTTC; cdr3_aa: CASSIDGTSGPYEQYF
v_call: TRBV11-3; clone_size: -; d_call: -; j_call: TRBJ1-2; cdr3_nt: TGTGCCAGCAGCTCGGGGCGAAACTATGGCTACACCTTC; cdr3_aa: CASSSGRNYGYTF